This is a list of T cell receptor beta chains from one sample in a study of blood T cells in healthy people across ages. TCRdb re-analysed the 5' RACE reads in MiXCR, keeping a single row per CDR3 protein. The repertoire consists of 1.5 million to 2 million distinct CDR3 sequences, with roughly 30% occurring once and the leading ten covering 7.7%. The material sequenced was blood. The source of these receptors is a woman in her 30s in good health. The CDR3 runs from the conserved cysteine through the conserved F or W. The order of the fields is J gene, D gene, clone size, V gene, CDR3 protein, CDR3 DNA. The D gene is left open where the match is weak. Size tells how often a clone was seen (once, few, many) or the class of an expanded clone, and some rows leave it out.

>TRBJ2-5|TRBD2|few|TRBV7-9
CASSALGAGREQYF
TGTGCCAGCAGCGCATTGGGCGCCGGGCGGGAGCAGTACTTC
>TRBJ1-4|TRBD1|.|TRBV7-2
CASGGTGTNEKLFF
TGTGCCAGCGGAGGGACAGGCACTAATGAAAAACTGTTTTTT
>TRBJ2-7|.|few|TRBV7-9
CASSLVSRPSEQYF
TGTGCCAGCAGCTTAGTTAGTCGGCCCTCCGAGCAGTACTTC
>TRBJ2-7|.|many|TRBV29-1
CSVFRDGSYEQYF
TGCAGCGTATTTAGGGACGGATCCTACGAGCAGTACTTC
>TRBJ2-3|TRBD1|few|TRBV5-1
CASSLTGQGIDTQYF
TGCGCCAGCAGCTTGACAGGACAGGGGATAGATACGCAGTATTTT
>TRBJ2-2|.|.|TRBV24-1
CATSDRTGRRELFF
TGTGCCACCAGTGACCGCACAGGGAGAAGGGAGCTGTTTTTT
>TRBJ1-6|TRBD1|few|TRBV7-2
CASSLVGQALSPLHF
TGTGCCAGCAGCTTAGTCGGACAGGCTCTATCACCCCTCCACTTT
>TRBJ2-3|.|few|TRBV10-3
CAIKTELARDTQYF
TGTGCCATCAAAACAGAACTAGCAAGGGATACGCAGTATTTT
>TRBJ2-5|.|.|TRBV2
CASRSGRGETQYF
TGTGCCAGCAGATCGGGGCGTGGAGAGACCCAGTACTTC
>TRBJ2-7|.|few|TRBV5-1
CASSLIQGSSYEQYF
TGTGCCAGCAGTTTAATTCAGGGGAGCTCCTACGAGCAGTACTTC
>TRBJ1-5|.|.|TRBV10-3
CAISPRGGEEQPQHF
TGTGCCATCAGCCCTAGGGGAGGGGAAGAACAGCCCCAGCATTTT
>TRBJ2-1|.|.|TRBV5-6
CASSSVVRESYNERFF
TGTGCCAGCAGCTCTGTCGTACGGGAATCGTACAATGAGCGGTTCTTC
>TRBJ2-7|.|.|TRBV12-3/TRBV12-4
CASRREVEQYF
TGTGCCAGCAGGAGGGAAGTCGAGCAGTACTTC
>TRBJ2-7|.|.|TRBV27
CASSLRRSPYEQYF
TGTGCCAGCAGTTTAAGGCGGAGCCCCTACGAGCAGTACTTC
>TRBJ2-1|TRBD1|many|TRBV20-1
CSALPGQLNNEQFF
TGCAGTGCTCTGCCGGGACAGCTCAACAATGAGCAGTTCTTC
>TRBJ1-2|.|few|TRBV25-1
CASSESGTGGDYGYTF
TGTGCCAGCAGTGAATCGGGGACGGGAGGGGACTATGGCTACACCTTC